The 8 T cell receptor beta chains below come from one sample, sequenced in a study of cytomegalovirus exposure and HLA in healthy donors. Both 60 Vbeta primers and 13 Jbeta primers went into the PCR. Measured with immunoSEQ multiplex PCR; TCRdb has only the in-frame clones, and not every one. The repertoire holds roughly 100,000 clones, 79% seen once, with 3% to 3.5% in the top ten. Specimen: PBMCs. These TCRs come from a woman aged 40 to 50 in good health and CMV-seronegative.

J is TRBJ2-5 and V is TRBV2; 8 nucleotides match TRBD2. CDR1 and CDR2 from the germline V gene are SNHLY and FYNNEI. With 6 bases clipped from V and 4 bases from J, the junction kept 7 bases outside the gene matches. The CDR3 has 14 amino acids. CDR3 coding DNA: TGTGCCAGCAGGATAGCGGGATTAGGAGAGACCCAGTACTTC. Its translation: CASRIAGLGETQYF.

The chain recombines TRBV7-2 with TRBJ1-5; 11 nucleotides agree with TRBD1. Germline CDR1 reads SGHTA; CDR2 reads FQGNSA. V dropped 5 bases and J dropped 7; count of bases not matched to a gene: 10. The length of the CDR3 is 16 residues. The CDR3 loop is CASSPQDRGQRQPQHF. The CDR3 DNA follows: TGTGCCAGCAGCCCCCAGGACAGGGGGCAAAGGCAGCCCCAGCATTTT.

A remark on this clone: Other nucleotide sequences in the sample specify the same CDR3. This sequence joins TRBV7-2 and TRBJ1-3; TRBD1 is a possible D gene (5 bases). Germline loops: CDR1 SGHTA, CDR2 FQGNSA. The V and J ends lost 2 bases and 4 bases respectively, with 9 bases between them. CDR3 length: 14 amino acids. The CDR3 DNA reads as TGTGCCAGCAGCTTACAAGGGGCCGGAAACACCATATATTTT. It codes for CASSLQGAGNTIYF.

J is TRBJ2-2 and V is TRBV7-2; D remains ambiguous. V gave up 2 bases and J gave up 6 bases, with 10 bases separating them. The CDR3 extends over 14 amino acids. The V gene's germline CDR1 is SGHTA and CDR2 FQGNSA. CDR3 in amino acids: CASSLIRQAGELFF. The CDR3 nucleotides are TGTGCCAGCAGCTTAATCCGGCAGGCCGGGGAGCTGTTTTTT.

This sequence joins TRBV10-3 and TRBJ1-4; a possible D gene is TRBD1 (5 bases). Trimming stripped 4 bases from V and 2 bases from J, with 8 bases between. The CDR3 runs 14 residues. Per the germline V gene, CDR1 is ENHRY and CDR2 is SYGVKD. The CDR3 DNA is TGTGCCATCAGTGGTTCAGGGACTAATGAAAAACTGTTTTTT. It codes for CAISGSGTNEKLFF.

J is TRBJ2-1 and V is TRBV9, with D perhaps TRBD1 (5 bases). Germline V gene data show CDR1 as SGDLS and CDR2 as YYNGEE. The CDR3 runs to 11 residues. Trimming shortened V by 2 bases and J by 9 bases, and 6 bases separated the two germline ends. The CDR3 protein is CASSVDSEQFF. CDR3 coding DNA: TGTGCCAGCAGCGTCGACAGTGAGCAGTTCTTC. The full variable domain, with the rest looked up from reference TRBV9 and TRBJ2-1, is DSGVTQTPKHLITATGQRVTLRCSPRSGDLSVYWYQQSLDQGLQFLIQYYNGEERAKGNILERFSAQQFPDLHSELNLSSLELGDSALYFCASSVDSEQFFGPGTRLTVL.

DNA of the CDR3: TGCGCCAGCAGCAGAGGACTAGCGGGGGGGCGTGGTGAGCAGTTCTTC. It specifies CASSRGLAGGRGEQFF. The chain links TRBV5-1 to TRBJ2-1; the match to TRBD2 covers 15 bases. Unmatched junction bases numbered 8, after V lost 4 bases and J lost 9 bases. Germline values: CDR1 SGHRS, CDR2 YFSETQ. CDR3 length: 16 residues.

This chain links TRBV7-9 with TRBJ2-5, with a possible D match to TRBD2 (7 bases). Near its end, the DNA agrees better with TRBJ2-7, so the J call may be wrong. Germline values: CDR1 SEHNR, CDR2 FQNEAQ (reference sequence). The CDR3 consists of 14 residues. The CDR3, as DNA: TGTGCCAGCAGCTGGGGAGGGGGGGCCTACGAGCAGTACTTC. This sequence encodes CASSWGGGAYEQYF.